A single sample gave rise to the 30 T cell receptor beta chains below, sequenced in a study of T-cell reconstitution after alpha-beta-depleted transplantation in children. Unique molecular identifiers were used to barcode this TCRbeta library. TCRdb used MiXCR to reprocess the PCR reads, holding one entry per CDR3 protein. The sample has about a million distinct CDR3 sequences, about 29% seen once. The sequences come from PBMCs, mostly from graft donor cells, collected 360 days after TCRalphabeta/CD19-depleted stem cell transplant. The receptor set was obtained from a boy in the first two years of life who had a stem cell transplant for SCID, so the T cells may come from the graft donor.

This clonotype was detected many times. The chain carries TRBV6-5 and TRBJ2-1, with 10 bases lining up with TRBD2. The CDR3 is 11 amino acids. V was pared by 8 bases and J by 13 bases, with 5 bases of the junction left unmatched. The germline V gene encodes CDR1 MNHEY and CDR2 SVGAGI. CDR3 loop: CASGSGGAQFF. The CDR3 nucleotides are TGTGCCAGCGGGAGCGGGGGGGCCCAGTTCTTC.

The chain links TRBV5-1 to TRBJ2-7, with D hard to call. The CDR3 totals 13 residues. The V end lost 1 base, the J end lost 4 bases, and 9 bases lay between the germline ends. Germline assignment: CDR1 SGHRS and CDR2 YFSETQ. CDR3 region: CASSLYSLYEQYF. The CDR3 DNA follows: TGCGCCAGCAGCTTGTACAGCTTATACGAGCAGTACTTC.

This chain joins TRBV6-6 and TRBJ1-1, with D hard to call. V lost 6 bases to trimming and J lost 7 bases, with 15 bases between them. Germline V gene lookup returns CDR1 MNHNY and CDR2 SVGAGI (reference sequence). The CDR3 is made up of 13 amino acids. CDR3 nucleotides: TGTGCCAGCAGCCCCTTCGGACGGAGTGAAGCTTTCTTT. Translation gives CASSPFGRSEAFF.

This sequence joins TRBV20-1 and TRBJ1-1; D remains ambiguous. This CDR3 contains 13 residues. V dropped 6 bases and J dropped 7 bases, with 18 bases sitting between them. Germline V gene lookup returns CDR1 DFQATT and CDR2 SNEGSKA (reference sequence). The CDR3 protein is CSADPPTLNEAFF. The CDR3 nucleotides are TGCAGTGCGGACCCCCCCACATTAAATGAAGCTTTCTTT.

The rearrangement joins TRBV20-1 to TRBJ2-7; D gene uncertain. V was shortened by 0 bases and J by 2 bases, with 14 bases between the two germline ends. Per germline, CDR1 DFQATT and CDR2 SNEGSKA (reference sequence). There are 15 residues in the CDR3. The CDR3 coding sequence is TGCAGTGCTAGAGATGTTGCTAGGGAAACCTACGAGCAGTACTTC. This encodes CSARDVARETYEQYF.

This clonotype has at least ten counts. The chain joins TRBV20-1 to TRBJ2-7, with D uncertain. Germline V gene sequence: CDR1 DFQATT, CDR2 SNEGSKA (reference sequence). The CDR3 sequence is 12 residues long. Trimming took 3 bases from V and 3 from J, leaving 9 bases between them. The CDR3 is CSARDRSYEQYF. The CDR3 coding sequence is TGCAGTGCTAGGGACCGCAGCTACGAGCAGTACTTC.

This clonotype was counted once. The chain joins TRBV5-1 to TRBJ2-2; no reliable D call. CDR1 is SGHRS and CDR2 is YFSETQ in the germline V gene. The length of the CDR3 is 14 residues. V was pared by 5 bases and J by 0 bases, with 8 bases between. CDR3 nucleotide sequence: TGCGCCAGCAGGTTCTGGTCGAACACCGGGGAGCTGTTTTTT. It specifies CASRFWSNTGELFF.

In its sample, this clonotype was seen a few times. CDR3 bases: TGTGCCAGCAGTTTAGCTTTTAATTCGGTCTCAATCCTCAATGAGCAGTTCTTC. This translates into CASSLAFNSVSILNEQFF. The chain couples TRBV12-3 or TRBV12-4 to TRBJ2-1; D is unclear. The CDR3 consists of 18 residues. V gave up 0 bases and J gave up 6 bases, with 21 bases separating them.

This clonotype was counted only a few times. The V call is TRBV20-1, the J call TRBJ2-7; tentatively, D is TRBD2 (5 bases). The V gene's germline CDR1 is DFQATT and CDR2 SNEGSKA (reference sequence). Trimming took 2 bases from V and 2 from J, leaving 13 bases between them. The CDR3 is made up of 14 amino acids. CDR3 nucleotide sequence: TGCAGTGCTAGACTTCGGGGTCGACCCTACGAGCAGTACTTC. The encoded protein is CSARLRGRPYEQYF.

Many counts were recorded for this clonotype. The chain employs TRBV6-5 and TRBJ2-2; the D gene could be TRBD1 or TRBD2 (5 bases each). The CDR3 contains 15 residues. Germline CDR1 is MNHEY and CDR2 is SVGAGI. V lost 4 bases, J lost 2 bases, and 11 bases lay in between. The CDR3 loop reads CASSSRDGNTGELFF. In DNA, the CDR3 is TGTGCCAGCAGTTCCCGGGACGGCAACACCGGGGAGCTGTTTTTT.

The gene calls are TRBV6-5 and TRBJ2-7, with D possibly being TRBD1 (5 bases). The V gene's germline CDR1 is MNHEY and CDR2 SVGAGI. The CDR3 consists of 12 residues. The ends were cut back, 10 bases at V and 2 bases at J, with 12 bases in the middle. CDR3 sequence reads: CAISGFTYEQYF. In DNA, the CDR3 is TGTGCCATCTCAGGGTTTACCTACGAGCAGTACTTC.

The chain couples TRBV20-1 to TRBJ2-3; 15 bases are a match to TRBD2. Trimming at V came to 5 bases and at J to 6 bases, leaving 6 bases not matched to a gene. CDR3 length: 15 amino acids. In germline, CDR1 is DFQATT, CDR2 SNEGSKA (reference sequence). The CDR3: CSAGTSGGFKDTQYF. The CDR3 DNA reads as TGCAGTGCTGGGACTAGCGGGGGGTTTAAGGATACGCAGTATTTT.

The CDR3 nucleotides are TGTGCCAGCAGTCCATATAGCGGGGGGCCAATATCCAATGAGCAGTTCTTC. It encodes CASSPYSGGPISNEQFF. The V gene is TRBV12-3 or TRBV12-4, the J gene TRBJ2-1, with 10 bases matching TRBD2. After removal of 5 bases from V and 6 bases from J, the junction contained 13 bases not matched to a gene. The length of the CDR3 is 17 residues.

This chain joins TRBV15 and TRBJ2-3; D is uncertain. V was cut by 0 bases and J by 6 bases, with 10 bases left in between. The CDR3 has 14 residues. The germline V gene encodes CDR1 LNHNV and CDR2 YYDKDF (reference sequence). This CDR3 is CATSRDLALDTQYF. The CDR3 nucleotides read TGTGCCACCAGCAGAGATCTGGCGTTGGATACGCAGTATTTT.

The chain recombines TRBV7-2 with TRBJ2-2; D is unclear. Trimming cost V 1 base and J 7 bases, with 7 bases left between them. The CDR3 runs 13 residues. Germline V lookup: CDR1 SGHTA, CDR2 FQGNSA. The CDR3 nucleotides are TGTGCCAGCAGCTTAGTTTTTGTCGGGGAGCTGTTTTTT. Translation gives CASSLVFVGELFF. Filled out from reference TRBV7-2 and TRBJ2-2, the complete variable domain reads GAGVSQSPSNKVTEKGKDVELRCDPISGHTALYWYRQSLGQGLEFLIYFQGNSAPDKSGLPSDRFSAERTGGSVSTLTIQRTQQEDSAVYLCASSLVFVGELFFGEGSRLTVL.

This clonotype was seen more than once but under ten times. This chain uses TRBV9 with TRBJ2-3, with a weak D call TRBD2 (6 bases). The CDR3 extends over 15 amino acids. Trimming cost V 3 bases and J 2 bases, with 13 bases left between them. In germline, CDR1 is SGDLS, CDR2 YYNGEE. Written as DNA, the CDR3 is TGTGCCAGCAGCGCCCGGGACTCCGCCACAGATACGCAGTATTTT. Translated, it gives CASSARDSATDTQYF.

The V call is TRBV25-1, the J call TRBJ2-3, with D uncertain. The CDR3 consists of 14 residues. Trimming took 3 bases from V and 2 from J, leaving 9 bases between them. The germline V gene encodes CDR1 MGHDK and CDR2 SYGVNS. This CDR3 reads CASSDSFPTDTQYF. For the CDR3, the DNA is TGTGCCAGCAGTGACTCATTCCCCACAGATACGCAGTATTTT.

The V call is TRBV3-1, the J call TRBJ2-1; TRBD1 matches at 11 bases. Germline-derived CDR1 and CDR2 are LGHDT and YNNKEL (reference sequence). This CDR3 has 16 amino acids. J lost 4 bases, V lost 5 bases, and 7 bases had no gene match. The CDR3 region has the DNA TGTGCCAGCAGCTACCGGACAGGGGGCCTTTACAATGAGCAGTTCTTC. Translated, it gives CASSYRTGGLYNEQFF.

The chain couples TRBV20-1 to TRBJ2-5; 11 positions match TRBD2. The J segment lost 1 base and the V segment lost 7 bases, leaving 2 bases of the junction unmatched. The CDR3 has 13 residues. Germline V gene lookup returns CDR1 DFQATT and CDR2 SNEGSKA (reference sequence). This chain's CDR3 is CSGLAGLQETQYF. CDR3 in DNA: TGCAGTGGACTAGCGGGGCTCCAAGAGACCCAGTACTTC.

There are a few counts of this clonotype. The chain's CDR3 is CSASVGGASDTQYF. CDR3 DNA sequence: TGCAGTGCTAGTGTCGGGGGGGCATCAGATACGCAGTATTTT. V usage is TRBV20-1 and J usage is TRBJ2-3; TRBD2 aligns across 8 bases. J lost 4 bases, V lost 3 bases, and 6 bases had no gene match. The germline gives CDR1 DFQATT, CDR2 SNEGSKA (reference sequence). The CDR3 covers 14 residues.

The chain is built from TRBV14 and TRBJ1-5; no clear D. This CDR3 has 18 residues. CDR1 is SGHDN, CDR2 FVKESK, per germline. Trimming removed 4 bases at V and 0 bases at J, with 19 bases between. CDR3 region: CASSPERIEYHSNQPQHF. CDR3 DNA sequence: TGTGCCAGCAGCCCGGAGCGGATAGAATACCATAGCAATCAGCCCCAGCATTTT.

The chain recombines TRBV29-1 with TRBJ1-1, with a tentative D call TRBD1 (5 bases). This CDR3 contains 15 residues. Germline CDR1 and CDR2: SQVTM and ANQGSEA. Trimming left V 6 bases short and J 0 bases short, with 17 bases between. CDR3 sequence (DNA): TGCAGCGTCGCTTACCAACAGGTCATGAACACTGAAGCTTTCTTT. Protein product: CSVAYQQVMNTEAFF.

This clonotype was seen more than once but under ten times. This chain uses TRBV5-1 with TRBJ1-1; unclear D gene. Trimming took 0 bases from V and 4 from J, leaving 10 bases between them. Germline V lookup: CDR1 SGHRS, CDR2 YFSETQ. This CDR3 comprises 14 residues. The DNA for the CDR3 is TGCGCCAGCAGCTTGGATGGTCGGGGCACTGAAGCTTTCTTT. It encodes CASSLDGRGTEAFF.

This clonotype is a singleton in its sample. This chain uses TRBV5-4 with TRBJ2-1; possibly TRBD1 for D (6 bases). V lost 0 bases and J lost 8, with 12 bases in between. The germline V gene has CDR1 SGHNT and CDR2 YYREEE (reference sequence). The CDR3 has 14 amino acids. This CDR3 reads CASSLVGAVHEQFF. CDR3 in DNA: TGTGCCAGCAGCTTGGTGGGGGCCGTACATGAGCAGTTCTTC.

This clonotype was seen more than once but under ten times. The rearrangement joins TRBV5-1 to TRBJ2-7, with a tentative D call TRBD1 (6 bases). The CDR3 spans 15 residues. Trimming took off 4 bases at V and 2 bases at J, with 16 bases between the two ends. Germline loops: CDR1 SGHRS, CDR2 YFSETQ. The CDR3 sequence: CASSNRETLTYEQYF. The CDR3 nucleotides read TGCGCCAGCAGCAACAGGGAAACCCTTACCTACGAGCAGTACTTC.

This chain links TRBV12-3 or TRBV12-4 with TRBJ1-5; D gene unclear. V dropped 6 bases and J dropped 9 bases, with 12 bases sitting between them. The CDR3 sequence is 12 residues long. For the CDR3, the DNA is TGTGCCAGCAGCATCGGCCCCCCGCCCCAGCATTTT. Translated, it gives CASSIGPPPQHF.

The chain couples TRBV4-1 to TRBJ1-5, with D possibly TRBD1 on 6 matching bases. The V end lost 1 base, the J end lost 3 bases, and 13 bases lay between the germline ends. Germline-derived CDR1 and CDR2 are MGHRA and YSYEKL. There are 16 residues in the CDR3. The CDR3 protein is CASSQGPGHHNQPQHF. DNA for the CDR3: TGCGCCAGCAGCCAAGGTCCGGGACACCACAATCAGCCCCAGCATTTT.

The V and J genes are TRBV18 and TRBJ1-1, with 7 bases that match TRBD1. V dropped 6 bases and J dropped 3; count of bases not matched to a gene: 7. Germline V CDR1 and CDR2: KGHSH, LQKENI. This CDR3 is built from 14 residues. Here the CDR3 reads CASSKDRADTEAFF. In DNA, the CDR3 is TGTGCCAGCTCGAAAGACAGGGCGGACACTGAAGCTTTCTTT.

This clonotype appeared a few times. The V and J genes are TRBV29-1 and TRBJ2-3, with D possibly TRBD2 on 5 matching bases. This CDR3 is 13 amino acids long. Trimming pared 2 bases from V and 0 bases from J, leaving 6 bases between. The germline V gene has CDR1 SQVTM and CDR2 ANQGSEA. The CDR3 loop reads CSVESSSTDTQYF. For the CDR3, the DNA is TGCAGCGTTGAATCTAGCAGCACAGATACGCAGTATTTT.

There are a few counts of this clonotype. The J gene is TRBJ1-3, the V gene TRBV6-5; D not certain. Looked up from germline, CDR1 is MNHEY and CDR2 is SVGAGI. V was pared by 3 bases and J by 0 bases, with 9 bases between. The CDR3 loop spans 15 amino acids. The DNA for the CDR3 is TGTGCCAGCAGTTATGCACCGATCTCTGGAAACACCATATATTTT. Amino acid sequence: CASSYAPISGNTIYF.